Shown below are 10 T cell receptor beta chains from a single sample sequenced in a study of technical replicates of blood from a few donors. Here immunoSEQ multiplex PCR was the method, and the copy in TCRdb shows in-frame clones only, minus some. The profile shows 85,000 to 90,000 clones, under 95% of them singletons. Sequenced sample: T cells isolated from PBMCs. The receptors stem from a human donor in good health.

The genes are TRBV5-4 and TRBJ2-2, with 9 bases that match TRBD1. Trimming at V came to 4 bases and at J to 2 bases, leaving 6 bases not matched to a gene. The CDR3 consists of 16 residues. The V gene's germline CDR1 is SGHNT and CDR2 YYREEE (reference sequence). CDR3 coding DNA: TGTGCCAGCAGCGGGGGACAGGGCCCTAACACCGGGGAGCTGTTTTTT. Translating it yields CASSGGQGPNTGELFF.

The chain has TRBV7-9 and TRBJ2-3; 11 bases are shared with TRBD2. Germline lookup yields CDR1 SEHNR and CDR2 FQNEAQ (reference sequence). The J segment lost 2 bases and the V segment lost 8 bases, leaving 15 bases of the junction unmatched. The CDR3 sequence is 18 residues long. CDR3 in amino acids: CASHNERGTSGSTDTQYF. Written as DNA, the CDR3 is TGTGCCAGCCATAACGAACGAGGGACTAGCGGTTCCACAGATACGCAGTATTTT.

This chain connects TRBV28 to TRBJ2-3; perhaps TRBD2 as D (6 bases). The CDR3 is 14 residues long. The ends were cut back, 6 bases at V and 6 bases at J, with 16 bases in the middle. Germline V gives CDR1 MDHEN, CDR2 SYDVKM. In DNA form, the CDR3 reads TGTGCCAGCAGCCCGACTAGTGGGGCGGATACGCAGTATTTT. Translated, it gives CASSPTSGADTQYF.

The chain couples TRBV30 to TRBJ1-1; D uncertain. Germline CDR1 reads GTSNPN; CDR2 reads SVGIG (reference sequence). This CDR3 is built from 12 residues. Trimming cost V 5 bases and J 2 bases, with 9 bases left between them. In DNA, the CDR3 is TGTGCCTGGGCGGAGGGAAACACTGAAGCTTTCTTT. It yields the protein CAWAEGNTEAFF.

This clone has a single count. V and J are TRBV5-6 and TRBJ2-3, with D maybe TRBD2 (7 bases). Germline V CDR1 and CDR2: SGHDT, YYEEEE. The V end lost 4 bases, the J end lost 8 bases, and 14 bases lay between the germline ends. The CDR3 is 13 residues long. The CDR3 DNA is TGTGCCAGCAGCCCCTGGGGGGGGGCTACGCAGTATTTT. Protein: CASSPWGGATQYF. Based on the CDR3 plus reference TRBV5-6 and TRBJ2-3, the full variable domain is DAGVTQSPTHLIKTRGQQVTLRCSPKSGHDTVSWYQQALGQGPQFIFQYYEEEERQRGNFPDRFSGHQFPNYSSELNVNALLLGDSALYLCASSPWGGATQYFGPGTRLTVL.

The gene calls are TRBV5-1 and TRBJ2-7; D might be TRBD1 (6 bases). V was trimmed by 3 bases and J by 4 bases, leaving 14 bases between them. CDR3 length: 14 amino acids. Germline lookup yields CDR1 SGHRS and CDR2 YFSETQ. CDR3 DNA sequence: TGCGCCAGCAGCTCGACAGGCCAGCCTTACGAGCAGTACTTC. It yields the protein CASSSTGQPYEQYF.

The V and J genes are TRBV7-2 and TRBJ2-1, with a tentative D call TRBD1 (6 bases). Trimming stripped 3 bases from V and 3 bases from J, with 9 bases between. The germline CDR1 and CDR2 sequences are SGHTA and FQGNSA. This CDR3 spans 14 amino acids. The CDR3 DNA is TGTGCCAGCAGCTTTGGGACACGCTACAATGAGCAGTTCTTC. This gives the protein CASSFGTRYNEQFF.

The chain couples TRBV2 to TRBJ2-1; perhaps TRBD1 as D (5 bases). The ends were cut back, 3 bases at V and 7 bases at J, with 13 bases in the middle. Looked up from germline, CDR1 is SNHLY and CDR2 is FYNNEI. The CDR3 totals 14 residues. The CDR3, as DNA: TGTGCCAGCAGTGAGGGCTTGACAGTTAATGAGCAGTTCTTC. It yields the protein CASSEGLTVNEQFF.

J is TRBJ2-2 and V is TRBV29-1; TRBD1 agrees at 8 bases. The CDR3 runs 14 residues. Germline CDR1 reads SQVTM; CDR2 reads ANQGSEA. The junction had 3 bases not matched to a gene; V was cut back by 5 bases and J by 1 base. CDR3 DNA: TGCAGCGTTTTTGGGACAGGGAACACCGGGGAGCTGTTTTTT. Encoded protein: CSVFGTGNTGELFF.

The chain carries TRBV2 and TRBJ2-1; D is uncertain. The CDR3 sequence is 15 residues long. Trimming cost V 6 bases and J 6 bases, with 18 bases left between them. The V gene's germline CDR1 is SNHLY and CDR2 FYNNEI. CDR3 DNA: TGTGCCAGCAGACAACCAGGCTTCGTCCGCAATGAGCAGTTCTTC. Protein product: CASRQPGFVRNEQFF.